The clone carrying this T cell receptor beta chain came up a few times. What it binds is unknown. The sample originates from a study of blood T cells in healthy people across ages. The junction had 5 bases not matched to a gene; V was cut back by 7 bases and J by 5 bases. Looked up from germline, CDR1 is MNHEY and CDR2 is SVGEGT. This CDR3 comprises 13 residues. The second PCR ran about 6 to 12 cycles with a sample-barcoded 5' primer and J-beta primers. Every single cDNA molecule received a tag from a template-switch adaptor with 12 random nucleotides. Each of the samples gave a minimum of 2.5 million paired-end reads that contained CDR3. MiXCR, applied by TCRdb to the 5' RACE reads, yields one record per CDR3 protein. The sample lists about 1.5 million distinct CDR3 sequences, about 45% occurring once. Study results and caveats: Older individuals had lower TCR beta diversity per million T cells (the decline was roughly linear). There were more naive CD4+ cells and higher diversity in long-lived donors than in aged donors.

The specimen sequenced was blood. This receptor was taken from a woman between 18 and 29 years old in good health. The rearrangement joins TRBV6-2 or TRBV6-3 to TRBJ2-7, with TRBD2 identical over 10 bases. The CDR3 coding sequence is TGTGCCAGCAAGTCTAGCGGGAGAAACGAGCAGTACTTC. It encodes CASKSSGRNEQYF.